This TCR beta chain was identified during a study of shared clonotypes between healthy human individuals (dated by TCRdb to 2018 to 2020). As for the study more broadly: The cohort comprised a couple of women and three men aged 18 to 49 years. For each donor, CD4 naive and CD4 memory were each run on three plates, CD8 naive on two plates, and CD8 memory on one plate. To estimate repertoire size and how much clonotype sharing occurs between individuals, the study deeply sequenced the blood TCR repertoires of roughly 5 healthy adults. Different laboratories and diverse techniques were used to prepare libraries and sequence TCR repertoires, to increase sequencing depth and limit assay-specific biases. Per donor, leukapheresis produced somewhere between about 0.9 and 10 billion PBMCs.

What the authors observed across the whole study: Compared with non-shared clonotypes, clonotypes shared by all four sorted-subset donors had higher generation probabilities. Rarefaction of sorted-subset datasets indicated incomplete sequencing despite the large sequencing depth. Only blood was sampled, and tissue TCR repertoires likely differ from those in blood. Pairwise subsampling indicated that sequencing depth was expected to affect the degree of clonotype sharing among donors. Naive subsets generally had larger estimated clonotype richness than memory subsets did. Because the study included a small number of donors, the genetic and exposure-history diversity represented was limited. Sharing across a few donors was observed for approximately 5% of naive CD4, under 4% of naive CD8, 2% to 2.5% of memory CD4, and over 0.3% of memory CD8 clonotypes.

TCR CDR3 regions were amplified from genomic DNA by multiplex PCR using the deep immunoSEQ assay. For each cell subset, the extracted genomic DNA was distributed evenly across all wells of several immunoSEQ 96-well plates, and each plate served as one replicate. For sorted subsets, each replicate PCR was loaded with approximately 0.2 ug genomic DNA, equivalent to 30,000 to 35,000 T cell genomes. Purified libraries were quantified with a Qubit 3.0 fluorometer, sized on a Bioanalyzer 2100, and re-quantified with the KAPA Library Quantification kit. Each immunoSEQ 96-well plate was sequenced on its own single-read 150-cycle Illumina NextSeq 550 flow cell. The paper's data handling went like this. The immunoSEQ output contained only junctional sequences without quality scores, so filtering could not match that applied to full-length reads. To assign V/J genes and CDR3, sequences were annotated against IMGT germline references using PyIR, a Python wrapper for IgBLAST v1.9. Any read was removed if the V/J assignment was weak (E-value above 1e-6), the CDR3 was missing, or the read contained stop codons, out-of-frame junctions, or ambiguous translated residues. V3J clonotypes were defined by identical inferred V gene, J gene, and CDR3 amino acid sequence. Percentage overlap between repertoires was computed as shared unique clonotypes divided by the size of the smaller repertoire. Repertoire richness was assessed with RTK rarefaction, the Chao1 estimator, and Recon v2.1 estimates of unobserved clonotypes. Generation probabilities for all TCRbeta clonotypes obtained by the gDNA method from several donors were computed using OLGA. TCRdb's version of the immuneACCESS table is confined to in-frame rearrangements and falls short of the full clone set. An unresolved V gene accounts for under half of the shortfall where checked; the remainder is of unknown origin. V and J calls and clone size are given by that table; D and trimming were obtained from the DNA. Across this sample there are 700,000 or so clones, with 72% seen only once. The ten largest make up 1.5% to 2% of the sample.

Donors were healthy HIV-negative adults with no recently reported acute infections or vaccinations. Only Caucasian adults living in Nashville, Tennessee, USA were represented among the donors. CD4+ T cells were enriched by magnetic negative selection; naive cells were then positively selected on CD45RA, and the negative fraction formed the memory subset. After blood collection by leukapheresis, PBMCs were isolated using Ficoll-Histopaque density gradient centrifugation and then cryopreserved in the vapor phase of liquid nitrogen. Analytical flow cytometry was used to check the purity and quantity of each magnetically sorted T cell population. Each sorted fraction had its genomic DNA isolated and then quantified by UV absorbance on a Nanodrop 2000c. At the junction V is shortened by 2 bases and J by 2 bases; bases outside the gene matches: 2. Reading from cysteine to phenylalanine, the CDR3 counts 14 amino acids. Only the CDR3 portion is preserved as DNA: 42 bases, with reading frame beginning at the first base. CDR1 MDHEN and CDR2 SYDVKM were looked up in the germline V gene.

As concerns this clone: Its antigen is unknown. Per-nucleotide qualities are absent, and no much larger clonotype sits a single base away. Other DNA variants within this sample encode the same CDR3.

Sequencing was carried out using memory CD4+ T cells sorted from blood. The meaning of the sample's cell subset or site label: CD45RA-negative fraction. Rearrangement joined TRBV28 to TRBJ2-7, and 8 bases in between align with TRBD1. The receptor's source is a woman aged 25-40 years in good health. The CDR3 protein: CASSLTGGTYEQYF. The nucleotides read TGTGCCAGCAGTTTAACAGGGGGAACCTACGAGCAGTACTTC. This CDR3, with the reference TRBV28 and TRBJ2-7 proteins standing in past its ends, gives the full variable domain DVKVTQSSRYLVKRTGEKVFLECVQDMDHENMFWYRQDPGLGLRLIYFSYDVKMKEKGDIPEGYSVSREKKERFSLILESASTNQTSMYLCASSLTGGTYEQYFGPGTRLTVT.